This is a list of T cell receptor beta chains from one sample in a study of T-cell reconstitution after alpha-beta-depleted transplantation in children. TCRdb passed the PCR reads through MiXCR, listing each CDR3 protein once. Among about 27,000 distinct CDR3 sequences listed, 15% to 20% were seen once. The sample was PBMCs, mostly from graft donor cells, taken 60 days after TCRalphabeta/CD19-depleted stem cell transplant. These receptors all come from a male patient under 10 years old who had a stem cell transplant for acute lymphoblastic leukemia, so the T cells may come from the graft donor. Both conserved end residues are part of each CDR3. The order of the fields is D gene, V gene, clone size, J gene, CDR3 protein, CDR3 DNA. D genes are given only for firm matches. Where a row states a size, it is once, few, many or the class of an expanded clone; other rows omit it.

TRBD1	TRBV24-1	-	TRBJ1-2	CATLTGTGGLYGYTF	TGTGCCACTTTAACCGGGACAGGGGGTCTCTATGGCTACACCTTC
TRBD2	TRBV7-6	many	TRBJ2-3	CASSLGAGTSGGASPDTQYF	TGTGCCAGCAGCTTAGGGGCCGGGACTAGCGGGGGGGCCTCCCCAGATACGCAGTATTTT
-	TRBV5-6	many	TRBJ1-4	CASSLQGATNEKLFF	TGTGCCAGCAGCTTACAGGGTGCAACTAATGAAAAACTGTTTTTT
TRBD2	TRBV20-1	-	TRBJ2-5	CSAKLAGGETQYF	TGCAGTGCTAAACTAGCGGGAGGAGAGACCCAGTACTTC
-	TRBV9	-	TRBJ1-1	CASSVVPSGIEAFF	TGTGCCAGCAGCGTAGTCCCATCCGGGATTGAAGCTTTCTTT
-	TRBV20-1	few	TRBJ1-1	CSASGPRNTEAFF	TGCAGTGCTTCTGGTCCGCGGAACACTGAAGCTTTCTTT
TRBD2	TRBV20-1	many	TRBJ2-3	CSAKQTRGADTQYF	TGCAGTGCTAAACAGACTCGGGGGGCAGATACGCAGTATTTT
-	TRBV20-1	-	TRBJ2-7	CSALVDPGRTYEQYF	TGCAGTGCCCTCGTCGATCCAGGGCGGACCTACGAGCAGTACTTC
TRBD2	TRBV20-1	-	TRBJ2-3	CSARGLTSGSDSSTDTQYF	TGCAGTGCTAGAGGCCTGACTAGCGGGAGTGACTCTAGCACAGATACGCAGTATTTT
-	TRBV4-3	-	TRBJ2-3	CASSQGRTSGEDTQYF	TGCGCCAGCAGCCAAGGAAGGACGTCGGGGGAGGATACGCAGTATTTT
-	TRBV7-2	many	TRBJ2-3	CASSLGSTDTQYF	TGTGCCAGCAGCTTAGGAAGCACAGATACGCAGTATTTT
-	TRBV10-3	-	TRBJ2-5	CAISLSRETQYF	TGTGCCATCAGCCTTAGCAGGGAGACCCAGTACTTC
-	TRBV29-1	-	TRBJ2-5	CSVESLYQETQYF	TGCAGCGTTGAAAGCCTATACCAAGAGACCCAGTACTTC
TRBD2	TRBV6-5	many	TRBJ2-5	CASSYSASGQETQYF	TGTGCCAGCAGTTACTCAGCTAGCGGACAAGAGACCCAGTACTTC
-	TRBV4-3	-	TRBJ1-1	CASSPQDRDTEAFF	TGCGCCAGCAGCCCCCAAGACAGAGACACTGAAGCTTTCTTT
TRBD2	TRBV2	-	TRBJ2-3	CASLRDGRLTDTQYF	TGTGCCAGCCTCCGTGACGGGAGGCTAACAGATACGCAGTATTTT
TRBD2	TRBV24-1	-	TRBJ2-1	CATSDPRLAGEKQFF	TGTGCCACCAGTGACCCCCGGCTAGCGGGCGAGAAGCAGTTCTTC
TRBD2	TRBV28	-	TRBJ2-7	CASRGGGAGERYEQYF	TGTGCCAGCAGGGGCGGGGGAGCGGGGGAACGCTACGAGCAGTACTTC
-	TRBV12-3/TRBV12-4	medium-sized	TRBJ2-1	CASSVDVVSGNNEQFF	TGTGCCAGCAGTGTAGACGTTGTTTCCGGCAACAATGAGCAGTTCTTC
TRBD2	TRBV7-8	few	TRBJ2-1	CASSPGLADPNEQFF	TGTGCCAGCAGCCCGGGACTAGCGGACCCCAATGAGCAGTTCTTC
-	TRBV12-3/TRBV12-4	-	TRBJ1-5	CASSLAADYQPQHF	TGTGCCAGCAGTTTAGCGGCGGATTATCAGCCCCAGCATTTT
TRBD2	TRBV5-1	-	TRBJ2-2	CASSRTSLNTGELFF	TGCGCCAGCAGCCGGACTAGCCTGAACACCGGGGAGCTGTTTTTT
-	TRBV2	many	TRBJ2-7	CASSPSLAPYEQYF	TGTGCCAGCAGCCCATCCTTGGCACCCTACGAGCAGTACTTC
-	TRBV7-9	medium-sized	TRBJ1-1	CASSVGGTEAFF	TGTGCCAGCAGCGTAGGGGGCACTGAAGCTTTCTTT
TRBD1	TRBV20-1	many	TRBJ2-2	CSARREGGRELFF	TGCAGTGCTAGACGGGAAGGGGGCAGGGAGCTGTTTTTT
-	TRBV20-1	many	TRBJ2-7	CSAPEYYEQYF	TGCAGTGCCCCTGAGTACTACGAGCAGTACTTC
-	TRBV9	many	TRBJ2-1	CASSPSGGHEQFF	TGTGCCAGCAGCCCATCAGGAGGCCATGAGCAGTTCTTC
-	TRBV6-6	-	TRBJ2-7	CASSQDISYEQYF	TGTGCCAGCAGTCAGGACATCTCCTACGAGCAGTACTTC
TRBD2	TRBV28	few	TRBJ2-7	CASKPGLAGDYEQYF	TGTGCCAGCAAACCGGGACTAGCGGGAGACTACGAGCAGTACTTC
-	TRBV6-6	-	TRBJ2-5	CASSYSGETQYF	TGTGCCAGCAGTTACTCTGGAGAGACCCAGTACTTC
TRBD2	TRBV20-1	-	TRBJ2-7	CSASGTKTYEQYF	TGCAGTGCTTCCGGGACTAAAACCTACGAGCAGTACTTC
-	TRBV11-3	many	TRBJ2-3	CASSLEGPSTDTQYF	TGTGCCAGCAGCTTAGAGGGCCCCTCCACAGATACGCAGTATTTT
-	TRBV9	many	TRBJ2-3	CASSGQISTDTQYF	TGTGCCAGCAGCGGACAGATTAGCACAGATACGCAGTATTTT
-	TRBV27	few	TRBJ1-2	CASSPTRSGYGYTF	TGTGCCAGCAGTCCGACCCGTTCCGGCTATGGCTACACCTTC
TRBD1	TRBV7-8	many	TRBJ2-7	CASGRTGGSYEQYF	TGTGCCTCGGGTCGGACAGGGGGCTCCTACGAGCAGTACTTC
-	TRBV7-2	-	TRBJ2-5	CASSLGFQTQYF	TGTGCCAGCAGCTTAGGTTTCCAGACCCAGTACTTC
-	TRBV15	-	TRBJ1-2	CATSRDRGSGYTF	TGTGCCACCAGCAGAGATCGAGGGTCCGGCTACACCTTC
TRBD2	TRBV27	many	TRBJ2-2	CASSLTSGGPRELFF	TGTGCCAGCAGTCTGACTAGCGGGGGTCCTCGGGAGCTGTTTTTT
-	TRBV25-1	many	TRBJ1-2	CATFRQIYGYTF	TGTGCGACATTCAGGCAGATCTATGGCTACACCTTC
TRBD2	TRBV7-2	-	TRBJ2-2	CASSSDSGGATGELFF	TGTGCCAGCAGCTCAGATAGCGGGGGGGCGACCGGGGAGCTGTTTTTT
-	TRBV7-3	many	TRBJ2-5	CASSIARSETQYF	TGTGCCAGCAGCATTGCTCGTTCGGAGACCCAGTACTTC
-	TRBV29-1	many	TRBJ2-2	CSVAPPGTGELFF	TGCAGCGTTGCCCCTCCTGGGACCGGGGAGCTGTTTTTT
-	TRBV20-1	few	TRBJ1-1	CSARVPGNTEAFF	TGCAGTGCTAGAGTTCCGGGGAACACTGAAGCTTTCTTT
-	TRBV2	few	TRBJ2-1	CASSVTGTSVEQFF	TGTGCCAGCAGTGTAACGGGGACCTCGGTTGAGCAGTTCTTC
-	TRBV4-2	medium-sized	TRBJ1-1	CASSQGISTEAFF	TGTGCCAGCAGCCAGGGGATTAGCACTGAAGCTTTCTTT